Following are 16 T cell receptor beta chains from one sample sequenced in a study of T cells in Graves' hyperthyroidism and ophthalmopathy. TCR beta CDR3 sequences were amplified from RNA transcripts. During a first-round RT-PCR of the TCR CDR3, the HTBI primer set was used. TCRdb re-derived calls from the multiplex PCR reads in MiXCR, one entry per CDR3 protein. The sample consists of roughly 500,000 distinct CDR3 sequences, about 43% of them appearing once. The sample taken for sequencing was peripheral blood or thyroid tissue (not recorded which). The receptor source for this set is an adult woman with Graves' disease, either hyperthyroidism or ophthalmopathy (not recorded which).

This chain joins TRBV20-1 and TRBJ2-5; TRBD1 is a possible D gene (6 bases). Germline assignment: CDR1 DFQATT and CDR2 SNEGSKA (reference sequence). This CDR3 is 13 amino acids long. Trimming shortened V by 3 bases and J by 7 bases, and 15 bases separated the two germline ends. The CDR3 loop reads CSARVSGAVTQYF. The CDR3 DNA sequence: TGCAGTGCTAGGGTCTCAGGGGCGGTGACCCAGTACTTC.

The chain has TRBV28 and TRBJ1-5, with D possibly TRBD1 on 5 matching bases. Looked up from germline, CDR1 is MDHEN and CDR2 is SYDVKM. The CDR3 contains 15 residues. V gave up 5 bases and J gave up 0 bases, with 11 bases separating them. CDR3 sequence (DNA): TGTGCCAGCAGTCCGGGGGGACCTAGCAATCAGCCCCAGCATTTT. It is translated as CASSPGGPSNQPQHF.

This clonotype was seen a few times. The V and J genes are TRBV10-3 and TRBJ1-1; tentative D call: TRBD1 (5 bases). Germline lookup yields CDR1 ENHRY and CDR2 SYGVKD. Trimming cost V 6 bases and J 4 bases, with 12 bases left between them. The CDR3 has 13 residues. CDR3 sequence reads: CAIRPRDGTEAFF. Written as DNA, the CDR3 is TGTGCCATCAGACCCAGGGATGGCACTGAAGCTTTCTTT.

This clonotype was counted many times. V gene TRBV6-4 combines with J gene TRBJ1-5; unclear D gene. V dropped 2 bases and J dropped 0 bases, with 17 bases sitting between them. The germline gives CDR1 MRHNA, CDR2 SNTAGT. This CDR3 contains 18 residues. This chain's CDR3 is CASSDPYLAGFSNQPQHF. The DNA for the CDR3 is TGTGCCAGCAGTGACCCTTATCTGGCGGGATTTAGCAATCAGCCCCAGCATTTT.

This clonotype was observed many times. V usage is TRBV4-1 and J usage is TRBJ2-7; tentatively, D is TRBD2 (5 bases). The CDR3 loop spans 14 amino acids. Trimming removed 4 bases at V and 1 base at J, with 11 bases between. Germline V CDR1 and CDR2: MGHRA, YSYEKL. The CDR3, as DNA: TGCGCCAGCAGCCGATCCGGGAATTCCTACGAGCAGTACTTC. This sequence encodes CASSRSGNSYEQYF.

The V gene is TRBV10-3, the J gene TRBJ2-7, with D tentatively TRBD1 (6 bases). The V gene lost 0 bases and the J gene lost 3 bases, with 15 bases spanning the gap. This CDR3 is built from 16 residues. Germline assignment: CDR1 ENHRY and CDR2 SYGVKD. CDR3 DNA: TGTGCCATCAGTGAGTCACAGGGTGGCTATGGCTACGAGCAGTACTTC. Encoded protein: CAISESQGGYGYEQYF.

The chain couples TRBV6-5 to TRBJ2-7; the D is unclear. The CDR3 covers 13 residues. Trimming removed 0 bases from V and 4 bases from J, with 7 bases in between. The germline CDR1 and CDR2 sequences are MNHEY and SVGAGI. The CDR3 loop reads CASSYSNKYEQYF. CDR3 in DNA: TGTGCCAGCAGTTACTCGAACAAGTACGAGCAGTACTTC.

This clonotype was seen many times. The chain recombines TRBV7-9 with TRBJ1-3, with D possibly TRBD1 on 6 matching bases. The CDR3 has 16 amino acids. Germline loops: CDR1 SEHNR, CDR2 FQNEAQ (reference sequence). V gave up 5 bases and J gave up 0 bases, with 14 bases separating them. The CDR3 DNA reads as TGTGCCAGCAGCACTGGACAGCGGTCCTCTGGAAACACCATATATTTT. Amino acids: CASSTGQRSSGNTIYF. Looking up the rest from reference TRBV7-9 and TRBJ1-3 gives the full variable domain: DTGVSQNPRHKITKRGQNVTFRCDPISEHNRLYWYRQTLGQGPEFLTYFQNEAQLEKSRLLSDRFSAERPKGSFSTLEIQRTEQGDSAMYLCASSTGQRSSGNTIYFGEGSWLTVV.

This clonotype was detected many times. The chain carries TRBV7-9 and TRBJ2-7; D is possibly TRBD2 (5 bases). The ends were cut back, 5 bases at V and 0 bases at J, with 26 bases in the middle. Germline loops: CDR1 SEHNR, CDR2 FQNEAQ (reference sequence). The CDR3 loop spans 19 amino acids. CDR3 sequence reads: CASSKFLGVGGSRSYEQYF. CDR3 sequence (DNA): TGTGCCAGCAGCAAATTTCTCGGGGTAGGAGGTTCACGCTCCTACGAGCAGTACTTC.

The chain employs TRBV9 and TRBJ2-7; a possible D gene is TRBD1 (5 bases). CDR3 length equals 15 residues. Trimming pared 6 bases from V and 0 bases from J, leaving 16 bases between. Germline CDR1 reads SGDLS; CDR2 reads YYNGEE. CDR3 coding DNA: TGTGCCAGCACCGAAGGGGTGGGCGCCTCCTACGAGCAGTACTTC. Protein sequence: CASTEGVGASYEQYF.

This clonotype occurred many times. The chain uses TRBV5-1 and TRBJ2-7; TRBD1 matches 8 bases. V gave up 0 bases and J gave up 5 bases; unmatched junction bases: 4. CDR1 is SGHRS and CDR2 is YFSETQ in the germline V gene. This CDR3 has 14 residues. The CDR3 DNA is TGCGCCAGCAGCTTGGCCCCAGGGGGCCACGAGCAGTACTTC. Translating it yields CASSLAPGGHEQYF.

This clonotype was counted at least ten times. The chain combines TRBV7-9 with TRBJ2-5, with D tentatively TRBD1 (7 bases). Deletions cut 5 bases from V and 1 base from J, with 17 bases between. CDR1 is SEHNR, CDR2 FQNEAQ, per germline (reference sequence). CDR3 length: 16 residues. Here the CDR3 reads CASSLRQGGVQETQYF. CDR3 in DNA: TGTGCCAGCAGCCTTAGACAGGGAGGCGTCCAAGAGACCCAGTACTTC.

V is TRBV29-1 and J is TRBJ1-2; D may be TRBD1 (6 bases). V was clipped by 7 bases and J by 4 bases, with 13 bases between them. This CDR3 is 12 amino acids long. Germline V CDR1 and CDR2: SQVTM, ANQGSEA. DNA for the CDR3: TGCAGCGCCGGGGGGGGCGGCTATGGCTACACCTTC. This gives the protein CSAGGGGYGYTF.

This clonotype came up many times. The gene calls are TRBV7-3 and TRBJ1-6; TRBD1 might be the D (5 bases). The germline CDR1 and CDR2 sequences are SGHTA and FQGTGA. The CDR3 totals 14 residues. With 3 bases removed from V and 10 bases from J, the gap between germline ends came to 13 bases. The CDR3 coding sequence is TGTGCCAGCAGCTTGGGGGATTTGGGGTCACCCCTCCACTTT. Translated, it gives CASSLGDLGSPLHF.

The chain has TRBV2 and TRBJ2-7, with a weak D call TRBD2 (7 bases). The V gene lost 4 bases and the J gene lost 4 bases, with 17 bases spanning the gap. The CDR3 length is 15 residues. Germline-derived CDR1 and CDR2 are SNHLY and FYNNEI. The DNA of the CDR3 is TGTGCCAGCAGTGGGGGGGGCGGGAGTTTTTACGAGCAGTACTTC. The encoded protein is CASSGGGGSFYEQYF.

The rearrangement joins TRBV5-5 to TRBJ1-5, with D possibly being TRBD1 (6 bases). V lost 4 bases and J 2 bases, leaving 13 bases between the germline ends. There are 15 residues in the CDR3. Germline V lookup: CDR1 SGHKS, CDR2 YYEKEE (reference sequence). CDR3 loop: CASSLTRGGNQPQHF. For the CDR3, the DNA is TGTGCCAGCAGCCTGACCAGGGGAGGCAATCAGCCCCAGCATTTT.